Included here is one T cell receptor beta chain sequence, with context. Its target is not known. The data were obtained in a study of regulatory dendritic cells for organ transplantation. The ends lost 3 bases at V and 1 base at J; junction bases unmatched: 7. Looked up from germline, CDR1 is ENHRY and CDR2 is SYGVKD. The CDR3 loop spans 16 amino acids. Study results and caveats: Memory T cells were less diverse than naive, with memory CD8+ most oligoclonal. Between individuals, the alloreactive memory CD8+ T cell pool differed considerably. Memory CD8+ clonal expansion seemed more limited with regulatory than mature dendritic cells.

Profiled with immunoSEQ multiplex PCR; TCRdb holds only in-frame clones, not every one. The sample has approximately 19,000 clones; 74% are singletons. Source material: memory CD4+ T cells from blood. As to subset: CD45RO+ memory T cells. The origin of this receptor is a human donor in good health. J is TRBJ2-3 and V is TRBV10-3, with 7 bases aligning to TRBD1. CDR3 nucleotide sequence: TGTGCCATCAGTGACCGACAGGGTTTGGGCACAGATACGCAGTATTTT. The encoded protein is CAISDRQGLGTDTQYF.